The clone carrying this T cell receptor (beta chain) came up once. Its antigen is unknown. This record comes from a study of OX40 agonist ivuxolimab in advanced cancers. Across the study: Of mixed ages from about 20 to 90 and averaging approximately 60 years, the group was 65% to 85% male.

Only in-frame clones appear in the TCRdb table, and some are missing; sequencing was by immunoSEQ multiplex PCR. The data hold under 90,000 clones, with 85% to 95% observed a single time. Study outcomes and limitations: Partial responders dosed at 0.1-3.0 mg/kg displayed clonal expansion ranking among the lowest.

This specimen was CD4+ or CD8+ T cells sorted from blood, taken in a trial of the OX40 agonist ivuxolimab. This sequence was found in an adult with an advanced solid tumor such as melanoma, head and neck, liver or kidney cancer.

CDR3 amino acids: CASSQGNPYEQYF. CDR3 coding DNA: TGTGCCAGCTCACAGGGGAACCCCTACGAGCAGTACTTC. V gene TRBV11-1 combines with J gene TRBJ2-7; 7 nucleotides line up with TRBD1. The CDR3 length is 13 residues. Per germline, CDR1 SGHAT and CDR2 FQDESV (reference sequence). J was trimmed by 2 bases and V by 8 bases; bases with no gene match: 6.